These 27 T cell receptor beta chains were all obtained from the same sample, sequenced in a study of blood T cell repertoires in COVID-19. Profiling relied on immunoSEQ multiplex PCR, and the TCRdb table lists in-frame clones only, not all of them. The profile shows fewer than 250,000 clones, roughly 90% of them singletons. The sample consisted of peripheral blood. The receptor source for this set is a woman in her thirties or forties with acute or convalescent COVID-19.

The gene calls are TRBV5-4 and TRBJ1-1; a possible D gene is TRBD1 (6 bases). Germline V gene lookup returns CDR1 SGHNT and CDR2 YYREEE (reference sequence). The CDR3 runs to 15 residues. V lost 1 base, J lost 0 bases, and 10 bases lay in between. For the CDR3, the DNA is TGTGCCAGCAGCTTGTGGCAGGGGATGAACACTGAAGCTTTCTTT. The encoded protein is CASSLWQGMNTEAFF.

The rearrangement uses TRBV4-1 and TRBJ2-7; 7 nucleotides align to TRBD2. Unmatched junction bases numbered 8, after V lost 0 bases and J lost 0 bases. Germline V lookup: CDR1 MGHRA, CDR2 YSYEKL. The CDR3 extends over 17 amino acids. The CDR3: CASSQEASGFFSYEQYV. The CDR3 nucleotides are TGCGCCAGCAGCCAAGAGGCTAGCGGCTTTTTCTCCTACGAGCAGTACGTC.

The chain carries TRBV7-2 and TRBJ2-1, with TRBD2 matching over 14 bases. Per germline, CDR1 SGHTA and CDR2 FQGNSA. The CDR3 loop spans 19 amino acids. V lost 4 bases to trimming and J lost 7 bases; unmatched junction nucleotides: 15. The CDR3 is CASSSRPLTSGGALNEQFF. For the CDR3, the DNA is TGTGCCAGCAGCTCCCGTCCGCTGACTAGCGGGGGGGCATTAAATGAGCAGTTCTTC.

The V and J genes are TRBV15 and TRBJ1-2; 7 nucleotides agree with TRBD1. Per the germline V gene, CDR1 is LNHNV and CDR2 is YYDKDF (reference sequence). Trimming at V came to 3 bases and at J to 4 bases, leaving 2 bases not matched to a gene. This CDR3 comprises 13 residues. The CDR3 region has the DNA TGTGCCACCAGCAGGCAGGGGGGCTATGGCTACACCTTC. Amino acid sequence: CATSRQGGYGYTF.

The V and J genes are TRBV6-5 and TRBJ1-1, with D unresolved. The CDR3 contains 12 residues. Trimming left V 2 bases short and J 4 bases short, with 5 bases between. CDR1 is MNHEY and CDR2 is SVGAGI in the germline V gene. CDR3 residues: CASSYEGTEAFF. CDR3 in DNA: TGTGCCAGCAGTTACGAGGGCACTGAAGCTTTCTTT.

The chain combines TRBV6-1 with TRBJ1-2; TRBD1 matches at 8 bases. Looked up from germline, CDR1 is MNHNS and CDR2 is SASEGT. Unmatched junction bases numbered 4, after V lost 0 bases and J lost 4 bases. This CDR3 comprises 15 residues. DNA for the CDR3: TGTGCCAGCAGTGAAGCGGTGGGGACAGGCTATGGCTACACCTTC. Protein sequence: CASSEAVGTGYGYTF.

The CDR3 sequence: CASSLRTGEATENNEQFF. The CDR3 bases are TGTGCCAGCAGCTTGAGGACAGGAGAAGCCACAGAAAACAATGAGCAGTTCTTC. The V call is TRBV7-6, the J call TRBJ2-1, with 7 bases lining up with TRBD1. Per the germline V gene, CDR1 is SGHVS and CDR2 is FNYEAQ. J gave up 5 bases and V 3 bases, and 16 bases lay outside the gene matches. The CDR3 loop spans 18 amino acids.

V gene TRBV19 combines with J gene TRBJ1-5; 12 nucleotides align to TRBD1. The CDR3 totals 14 residues. V trimming: 5 bases; J trimming: 7 bases; junction bases outside the gene matches: 3. Germline V gives CDR1 LNHDA, CDR2 SQIVND (reference sequence). The CDR3 coding sequence is TGTGCCAGTAGTCAGGGGACAGGGGGCCAGCCCCAGCATTTT. Its protein product is CASSQGTGGQPQHF.

The chain combines TRBV6-5 with TRBJ2-2; D remains unclear. CDR1 is MNHEY, CDR2 SVGAGI, per germline. V was pared by 2 bases and J by 6 bases, with 10 bases between. The CDR3 is 14 residues long. CDR3 loop: CASSYTRLAGELFF. The CDR3 DNA reads as TGTGCCAGCAGTTACACCAGGTTGGCCGGGGAGCTGTTTTTT.

This clone was seen only once. V is TRBV19 and J is TRBJ1-5; tentative D call: TRBD1 (6 bases). This CDR3 has 14 residues. Germline CDR1 reads LNHDA; CDR2 reads SQIVND (reference sequence). Trimming took 5 bases from V and 4 from J, leaving 12 bases between them. The CDR3 sequence is CASSDGTTNQPQHF. For the CDR3, the DNA is TGTGCCAGTAGTGACGGGACAACGAATCAGCCCCAGCATTTT.

V gene TRBV2 combines with J gene TRBJ2-3; 7 bases align to TRBD2. The CDR3 consists of 15 residues. Trimming at V came to 5 bases and at J to 5 bases, leaving 10 bases not matched to a gene. In germline, CDR1 is SNHLY, CDR2 FYNNEI. The CDR3 nucleotides are TGTGCCAGCAGTTTCCTAGGTGGGGGGGGAGATACGCAGTATTTT. It translates to CASSFLGGGGDTQYF.

CDR3: CASSYLRGPQHF. Written as DNA, the CDR3 is TGTGCCAGTAGCTACCTCAGAGGGCCCCAGCATTTT. V is TRBV19 and J is TRBJ1-5; D unclear. The CDR3 totals 12 residues. Germline values: CDR1 LNHDA, CDR2 SQIVND (reference sequence). V lost 6 bases, J lost 9 bases, and 12 bases lay in between.

J is TRBJ2-2 and V is TRBV5-1, with TRBD2 identical over 13 bases. Germline V gives CDR1 SGHRS, CDR2 YFSETQ. Unmatched junction bases numbered 8, after V lost 4 bases and J lost 8 bases. The CDR3 length is 16 residues. This chain's CDR3 is CASSPGTSGVPGELFF. In nucleotides, the CDR3 is TGCGCCAGCAGCCCCGGGACTAGCGGGGTTCCTGGGGAGCTGTTTTTT.

The chain employs TRBV4-2 and TRBJ2-1; 10 bases are a match to TRBD2. CDR3 size: 19 residues. Trimming at V came to 0 bases and at J to 4 bases, leaving 12 bases not matched to a gene. Per the germline V gene, CDR1 is LGHNA and CDR2 is YNFKEQ. The CDR3 nucleotides are TGTGCCAGCAGCCAAGAACGGCTAGCGGGGGCATACTTTTACAATGAGCAGTTCTTC. This encodes CASSQERLAGAYFYNEQFF.

This CDR3 is CASSPGGGRDYGYTF. For the CDR3, the DNA is TGTGCCAGCTCACCAGGCGGGGGGCGCGACTATGGCTACACCTTC. V is TRBV18 and J is TRBJ1-2, with D perhaps matching TRBD1 (6 bases). Germline-derived CDR1 and CDR2 are KGHSH and LQKENI. V dropped 2 bases and J dropped 3 bases, with 13 bases sitting between them. The CDR3 spans 15 residues.

This rearrangement joins TRBV6-6 to TRBJ2-1, with 10 nucleotides matching TRBD2. The germline V gene encodes CDR1 MNHNY and CDR2 SVGAGI (reference sequence). This CDR3 is built from 14 residues. J was trimmed by 7 bases and V by 6 bases; bases with no gene match: 6. The CDR3 region is CASRRGLAFNEQFF. The DNA for the CDR3 is TGTGCCAGCAGACGGGGACTAGCGTTTAATGAGCAGTTCTTC.

The rearrangement links TRBV9 to TRBJ2-3; 7 nucleotides agree with TRBD2. V shed 4 bases, J shed 2 bases, and the junction held 10 bases outside the gene matches. Germline assignment: CDR1 SGDLS and CDR2 YYNGEE. CDR3 length: 16 residues. This chain's CDR3 is CASSPRRLADTDTQYF. CDR3 DNA: TGTGCCAGCAGCCCAAGGCGACTAGCCGACACAGATACGCAGTATTTT. The full variable domain, rest sourced from reference TRBV9 and TRBJ2-3, is DSGVTQTPKHLITATGQRVTLRCSPRSGDLSVYWYQQSLDQGLQFLIQYYNGEERAKGNILERFSAQQFPDLHSELNLSSLELGDSALYFCASSPRRLADTDTQYFGPGTRLTVL.

The J gene is TRBJ2-5, the V gene TRBV25-1; D gene ambiguous. The V end lost 4 bases, the J end lost 2 bases, and 14 bases lay between the germline ends. Germline CDR1 and CDR2: MGHDK and SYGVNS. The CDR3 is 15 amino acids. The CDR3 sequence is CASSAGMQIQETQYF. Written as DNA, the CDR3 is TGTGCCAGCAGTGCAGGAATGCAGATACAAGAGACCCAGTACTTC.

The rearrangement uses TRBV11-2 and TRBJ1-2, with 8 nucleotides matching TRBD1. Germline V gene data show CDR1 as SGHAT and CDR2 as FQNNGV. The ends lost 6 bases at V and 3 bases at J; junction bases unmatched: 6. The CDR3 is 14 amino acids. The CDR3 here is CASSQDRGYYGYTF. The CDR3 bases are TGTGCCAGCAGTCAAGACAGGGGATACTATGGCTACACCTTC.

The chain has TRBV3-1 (or the pseudogene TRBV3-2) and TRBJ2-3, with 12 bases fitting TRBD2. This CDR3 is 19 amino acids long. With 0 bases clipped from V and 5 bases from J, the junction kept 12 bases outside the gene matches. Germline V lookup: CDR1 LGHDT, CDR2 YNNKEL (reference sequence). The DNA for the CDR3 is TGTGCCAGCAGCCAAGAAGGGACTAGCGGGCCCCGCCAGGGAGATACGCAGTATTTT. It is translated as CASSQEGTSGPRQGDTQYF.

The genes are TRBV6-1 and TRBJ1-1; 7 bases agree with TRBD1. This CDR3 has 12 amino acids. From germline, CDR1 is MNHNS and CDR2 SASEGT. Trimming at V came to 2 bases and at J to 8 bases, leaving 2 bases not matched to a gene. The CDR3 sequence: CASSELDREAFF. The DNA for the CDR3 is TGTGCCAGCAGTGAATTGGACAGGGAAGCTTTCTTT.

The rearrangement links TRBV2 to TRBJ1-2; 9 nucleotides match TRBD1. Looked up from germline, CDR1 is SNHLY and CDR2 is FYNNEI. The ends lost 4 bases at V and 6 bases at J; junction bases unmatched: 9. The CDR3 totals 15 residues. The CDR3 DNA follows: TGTGCCAGCAGTGTGCTGTCCACAGGGGGCCATGGCTACACCTTC. Translated: CASSVLSTGGHGYTF.

The V and J genes are TRBV3-1 (or the pseudogene TRBV3-2) and TRBJ2-5; 7 nucleotides line up with TRBD1. This CDR3 is built from 12 residues. CDR1 and CDR2 from the germline V gene are LGHDT and YNNKEL (reference sequence). V gave up 5 bases and J gave up 4 bases; unmatched junction bases: 1. CDR3 sequence: CASSSGGETQYF. Here the CDR3 DNA reads TGTGCCAGCAGCTCAGGGGGAGAGACCCAGTACTTC.

V and J are TRBV12-3 or TRBV12-4 and TRBJ1-1; TRBD1 matches 7 bases. The CDR3 consists of 13 residues. After removal of 6 bases from V and 10 bases from J, the junction contained 11 bases not matched to a gene. CDR3 sequence reads: CASRNTGAPVAFF. As DNA, the CDR3 is TGTGCCAGCAGAAATACAGGGGCCCCGGTAGCTTTCTTT.

This clone showed up just once. The rearrangement joins TRBV25-1 to TRBJ2-1, with a weak D call TRBD2 (6 bases). Trimming removed 2 bases from V and 0 bases from J, with 8 bases in between. Germline CDR1 is MGHDK and CDR2 is SYGVNS. The CDR3 loop spans 15 amino acids. The chain's CDR3 is CASSEAGSSYNEQFF. CDR3 coding DNA: TGTGCCAGCAGTGAAGCGGGGAGCTCCTACAATGAGCAGTTCTTC. Supplemented by reference TRBV25-1 and TRBJ2-1, the full variable domain reads EADIYQTPRYLVIGTGKKITLECSQTMGHDKMYWYQQDPGMELHLIHYSYGVNSTEKGDLSSESTVSRIRTEHFPLTLESARPSHTSQYLCASSEAGSSYNEQFFGPGTRLTVL.

The chain couples TRBV2 to TRBJ2-7; TRBD1 matches 7 bases. Germline CDR1 and CDR2: SNHLY and FYNNEI. This CDR3 has 14 residues. V lost 6 bases and J lost 0; bases outside the gene matches: 5. In DNA, the CDR3 is TGTGCCAGCAGCAGACAGGGTGACTCCTACGAGCAGTACGTC. It yields the protein CASSRQGDSYEQYV.

The chain recombines TRBV12-5 with TRBJ1-3; 9 positions agree with TRBD1. J gave up 9 bases and V 2 bases, and 14 bases lay outside the gene matches. The CDR3 length is 17 residues. Germline CDR1 reads LGHNT; CDR2 reads FRNRAP. DNA for the CDR3: TGTGCTAGTGGTTTGATCCTGGACAGCCTGACAGGGGGCACCATATATTTT. Translation gives CASGLILDSLTGGTIYF.